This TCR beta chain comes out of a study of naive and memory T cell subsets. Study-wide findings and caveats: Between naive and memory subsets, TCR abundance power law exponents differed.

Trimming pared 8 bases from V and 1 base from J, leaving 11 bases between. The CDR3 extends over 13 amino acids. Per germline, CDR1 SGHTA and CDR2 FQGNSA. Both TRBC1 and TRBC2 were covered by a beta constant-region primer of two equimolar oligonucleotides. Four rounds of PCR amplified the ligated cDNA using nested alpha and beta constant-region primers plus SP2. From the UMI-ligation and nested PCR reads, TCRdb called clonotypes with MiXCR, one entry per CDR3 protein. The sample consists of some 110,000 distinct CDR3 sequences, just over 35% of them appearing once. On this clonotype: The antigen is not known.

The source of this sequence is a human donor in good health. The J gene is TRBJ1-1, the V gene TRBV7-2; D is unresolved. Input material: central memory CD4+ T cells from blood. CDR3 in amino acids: CASRWSQNTEAFF. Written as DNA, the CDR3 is TGTGCCAGCCGTTGGAGCCAGAACACTGAAGCTTTCTTT.